This TCR beta chain was sequenced during a study of T cell repertoires in cytomegalovirus infection. With regard to this clonotype: Its antigen is not known.

The CDR3 runs to 14 residues. The ends were cut back, 5 bases at V and 4 bases at J, with 11 bases in the middle. Germline CDR1 and CDR2: SGHVS and FNYEAQ. MiXCR, applied by TCRdb to the reads, yields one record per CDR3 protein. The table lists 550,000 to 700,000 distinct CDR3 sequences, 40% of them singletons. V is TRBV7-6 and J is TRBJ1-4; possibly TRBD1 for D (5 bases). The clonotype comes from a human donor in good health (CMV status not recorded). Some clones in this sample may be carry-over from other donors' samples. The sequencing used cultured PBMCs, collected from culture after CMV antigen stimulation. As DNA, the CDR3 is TGTGCCAGCAGCCACGGGACCTTTAATGAAAAACTGTTTTTT. Translated: CASSHGTFNEKLFF.